A selection of T cell receptor beta chains follows, all from one sample in a study of blood T cells in healthy people across ages. TCRdb reprocessed the 5' RACE reads with MiXCR, giving one entry per CDR3 protein. The sample lists under 1 million distinct CDR3 sequences, roughly 44% occurring once. Sequencing was carried out using blood. Receptor source: a man in his fifties or sixties in good health. Both conserved end residues are part of each CDR3. A D gene is named only where the DNA matches it firmly. Clone size, where shown, is once, few, many, or a class for clones that have expanded.

length	size	V	D	J	DNA	CDR3
14	many	TRBV11-2	-	TRBJ2-7	TGTGCCAGCAGCTTGGTGGGCGCTTCCTACGAGCAGTACTTC	CASSLVGASYEQYF
15	few	TRBV28	TRBD1	TRBJ2-2	TGTGCCAGCAGGAGGGGGACAGGGGCCACCGGGGAGCTGTTTTTT	CASRRGTGATGELFF
14	-	TRBV7-2	TRBD2	TRBJ2-5	TGTGCCAGCAGCTTAGACGGGGGGGCAGGGACCCAGTACTTC	CASSLDGGAGTQYF
15	-	TRBV6-5	TRBD2	TRBJ2-7	TGTGCCAGCAGTTACCCTAGCGGGGGGGTCTACGAGCAGTACTTC	CASSYPSGGVYEQYF
14	-	TRBV20-1	-	TRBJ2-5	TGCAGTGCTAACCTTAGAGTGGGGGCACAGACCCAGTACTTC	CSANLRVGAQTQYF
16	-	TRBV5-1	-	TRBJ1-4	TGCGCCAGCAGCCCACCATCGGGAGCAACTAATGAAAAACTGTTTTTT	CASSPPSGATNEKLFF
13	-	TRBV6-6	TRBD1	TRBJ1-2	TGTGCCAGCAGCCTGACAGGGTTCTATGGCTACACCTTC	CASSLTGFYGYTF
14	-	TRBV24-1	-	TRBJ1-2	TGTGCCACCAGTGACCCCGACCGAGCCTATGGCTACACCTTC	CATSDPDRAYGYTF
17	many	TRBV10-3	TRBD2	TRBJ2-3	TGTGCCATCAGCCCAAGCGGGGGGGCGTCCGCCACAGATACGCAGTATTTT	CAISPSGGASATDTQYF
14	few	TRBV29-1	-	TRBJ2-1	TGCAGCGTTGACAGGGCTGAATCCTACAATGAGCAGTTCTTC	CSVDRAESYNEQFF
12	-	TRBV7-2	-	TRBJ2-6	TGTGCCTGCGGGTCTGGGGCCAACGTCCTGACTTTC	CACGSGANVLTF
16	few	TRBV9	TRBD2	TRBJ2-1	TGTGCCAGCAGCGCCGGGACTAGCGGGTCGTACAATGAGCAGTTCTTC	CASSAGTSGSYNEQFF
15	-	TRBV29-1	TRBD2	TRBJ2-1	TGCAGCGTTGAGGGCGGGGGGCTTGGTTACAATGAGCAGTTCTTC	CSVEGGGLGYNEQFF
15	-	TRBV5-1	TRBD2	TRBJ2-5	TGCGCCAGCAGCCCCCGGGGTAGCGGGGAAGAGACCCAGTACTTC	CASSPRGSGEETQYF
19	-	TRBV25-1	TRBD2	TRBJ2-3	TGTGCCAGCAGTAAATCGGGACTAGCGGGGGCCGGGGGTACAGATACGCAGTATTTT	CASSKSGLAGAGGTDTQYF
18	-	TRBV5-1	-	TRBJ2-3	TGCGCCAGCAGCTTGGCGGGGGGACACGCCAAGCATACAGATACGCAGTGTTTT	CASSLAGGHAKHTDTQCF
14	-	TRBV20-1	-	TRBJ1-6	TGCAGTGCTTTCGAGGGAACAGGTGGTTCACCCCTCCACTTT	CSAFEGTGGSPLHF
15	few	TRBV7-8	TRBD1	TRBJ2-1	TGTGCCAGCAGCTTTGACAGGGGAGGTTTGAATGAGCAGTTCTTC	CASSFDRGGLNEQFF
15	-	TRBV2	-	TRBJ2-1	TGTGCCAGCAGTACCGGGACGGCGGCCTACAATGAGCAGTTCTTC	CASSTGTAAYNEQFF
13	few	TRBV20-1	-	TRBJ1-1	TGCAGTGCTAGAGACACTCGCAACACTGAAGCTTTCTTT	CSARDTRNTEAFF
18	-	TRBV3-1	-	TRBJ2-5	TGTGCCAGCAGCCAAGTCGTGGGGGCCGGGGGGATCCAAGAGACCCAGTACTTC	CASSQVVGAGGIQETQYF
18	-	TRBV15	TRBD2	TRBJ2-3	TGTGCCACCAGCACGAGTCGTTGGCGGGGGGGCCAAGCAGATACGCAGTATTTT	CATSTSRWRGGQADTQYF
12	-	TRBV30	TRBD2	TRBJ2-2	TGTGCCTGGAGCGCGGGGGTCGGGGAGCTGTTTTTT	CAWSAGVGELFF
16	-	TRBV11-3	TRBD2	TRBJ2-1	TGTGCCAGCAGCTTAGGTCCTAGCGGAGAGACCAATGAGCAGTTCTTC	CASSLGPSGETNEQFF
12	-	TRBV9	-	TRBJ1-2	TGTGCCAGCAGCGTAGGATCCTATGGCTACACCTTC	CASSVGSYGYTF
12	-	TRBV20-1	-	TRBJ1-2	TGCAGTGGCCCTCGGGGGAACTATGGCTACACCTTC	CSGPRGNYGYTF
14	few	TRBV7-9	-	TRBJ2-1	TGTGCCAGCAGCCCCGGGGCAGTCTACAATGAGCAGTTCTTC	CASSPGAVYNEQFF
16	-	TRBV3-1	TRBD1	TRBJ1-1	TGTGCCAGCAGCCAGCCGTCACAGGGGGTCAGCACTGAAGCTTTCTTT	CASSQPSQGVSTEAFF
14	-	TRBV14	TRBD2	TRBJ2-1	TGTGCCAGCCAAAAGCGGGGGTTCTACAATGAGCAGTTCTTC	CASQKRGFYNEQFF
13	few	TRBV12-3/TRBV12-4	-	TRBJ1-1	TGTGCCAGCAGTTTATTATCGAACACTGAAGCTTTCTTT	CASSLLSNTEAFF
12	-	TRBV18	-	TRBJ2-7	TGTGCCAGCTCCCAGGACTCTGACGAGCAGTACTTC	CASSQDSDEQYF
17	few	TRBV4-3	TRBD2	TRBJ2-1	TGCGCCAGCAGCCAAGGCCTAGCGGGGGGCGCCTACAATGAGCAGTTCTTC	CASSQGLAGGAYNEQFF
17	few	TRBV4-3	-	TRBJ2-1	TGCGCCAGCAGCCAAGATCGCCCCGGTGGGGGCTACAATGAGCAGTTCTTC	CASSQDRPGGGYNEQFF
16	-	TRBV20-1	TRBD1	TRBJ2-4	TGCAGTACTCTCAAGCTAGAGGGACAGGGGAGTTTCATTCAGTACTTC	CSTLKLEGQGSFIQYF
13	-	TRBV6-5	TRBD1	TRBJ1-5	TGTGCCAGCAGTTCGACAGGGGGCCAGCCCCAGCATTTT	CASSSTGGQPQHF
15	few	TRBV6-5	-	TRBJ2-6	TGTGCCAGCAGCCGCGACAGTTTTGGGGCCAACGTCCTGACTTTC	CASSRDSFGANVLTF
15	few	TRBV21-1	-	TRBJ1-5	TGTGCCAGCAGCAAGAATCGGGCCACAAGGCAGCCCCAGCATTTT	CASSKNRATRQPQHF
15	-	TRBV19	-	TRBJ2-1	TGTGCCAGTAGTATAAGAGAGAGGGGCTACAATGAGCAGTTCTTC	CASSIRERGYNEQFF
15	-	TRBV7-9	TRBD1	TRBJ1-2	TGTGCCAGCAGCTCCGAGGGACAGCTATCCTATGGCTACACCTTC	CASSSEGQLSYGYTF
16	many	TRBV10-1	TRBD1	TRBJ1-1	TGCGCCAGCAGTGCAAACTTGGGACAGCAGAACACTGAAGCTTTCTTT	CASSANLGQQNTEAFF
14	few	TRBV5-1	TRBD1	TRBJ2-7	TGCGCCAGCAGCTACCGGGACAGGGCTGACGAGCAGTACTTC	CASSYRDRADEQYF
17	few	TRBV6-2/TRBV6-3	-	TRBJ2-7	TGTGCCAGCAGCGCCTACACCGGGACCACGAGGGGGTACGAGCAGTACTTC	CASSAYTGTTRGYEQYF
15	-	TRBV7-9	-	TRBJ1-1	TGTGCCAGCAAAGCTCCAGGGGTTGTTAACACTGAAGCTTTCTTT	CASKAPGVVNTEAFF